Presented here are 24 T cell receptor beta chains from one specimen sequenced in a study of T cell responses to AZD1222 COVID-19 vaccine. The assay was immunoSEQ multiplex PCR, and TCRdb's table has in-frame clones only and misses some. Here the sample spans about 110,000 clones, around 92% being singletons. Sequencing was performed on peripheral blood, taken 28 days after the second AZD1222 dose. The origin of the receptors is an adult who received the AZD1222 COVID-19 vaccine.

The CDR3: CASSFGTSRTDTQYF. The CDR3 nucleotides are TGTGCCAGCAGCTTCGGGACTAGTCGCACAGATACGCAGTATTTT. The chain employs TRBV7-2 and TRBJ2-3; 8 nucleotides line up with TRBD2. V gave up 3 bases and J gave up 1 base; unmatched junction bases: 3. CDR3 length: 15 amino acids. Germline values: CDR1 SGHTA, CDR2 FQGNSA.

The gene calls are TRBV2 and TRBJ1-2; 7 bases fit TRBD1. The CDR3 runs 12 residues. After removal of 2 bases from V and 8 bases from J, the junction contained 2 bases not matched to a gene. The germline gives CDR1 SNHLY, CDR2 FYNNEI. The chain's CDR3 is CASSEQGDGYTF. DNA for the CDR3: TGTGCCAGCAGTGAACAGGGGGACGGCTACACCTTC. Full variable domain (remainder filled in from reference TRBV2 and TRBJ1-2): EPEVTQTPSHQVTQMGQEVILRCVPISNHLYFYWYRQILGQKVEFLVSFYNNEISEKSEIFDDQFSVERPDGSNFTLKIRSTKLEDSAMYFCASSEQGDGYTFGSGTRLTVV.

The chain carries TRBV5-1 and TRBJ2-2; 7 nucleotides line up with TRBD1. In germline, CDR1 is SGHRS, CDR2 YFSETQ. With 4 bases clipped from V and 2 bases from J, the junction kept 5 bases outside the gene matches. The CDR3 totals 15 residues. The CDR3 loop reads CASSNRGSNTGELFF. DNA of the CDR3: TGCGCCAGCAGCAACAGGGGCTCCAACACCGGGGAGCTGTTTTTT.

The chain joins TRBV2 to TRBJ2-5; D unclear. This CDR3 is built from 14 residues. Germline assignment: CDR1 SNHLY and CDR2 FYNNEI. V shed 2 bases and J shed 5 bases, with 12 bases lying between them. For the CDR3, the DNA is TGTGCCAGCAGTGAACGCGTGGTGTCGGAGACCCAGTACTTC. This gives the protein CASSERVVSETQYF.

The rearrangement links TRBV6-5 to TRBJ1-2; D unclear. Germline CDR1 MNHEY, CDR2 SVGAGI. Trimming cost V 6 bases and J 6 bases, with 14 bases left between them. CDR3 length: 13 amino acids. CDR3 nucleotides: TGTGCCAGCAGACCGCCTGGTCGGGATGGCTACACCTTC. Its protein product is CASRPPGRDGYTF.

J is TRBJ2-5 and V is TRBV12-3 or TRBV12-4; D gene uncertain. V was trimmed by 2 bases and J by 3 bases, leaving 1 base between them. The CDR3 is made up of 11 amino acids. In nucleotides, the CDR3 is TGTGCCAGCAGTTTAAAAGAGACCCAGTACTTC. The encoded protein is CASSLKETQYF.

This rearrangement joins TRBV2 to TRBJ2-6, with D unresolved. CDR3 length: 15 residues. V lost 4 bases and J 2 bases, leaving 9 bases between the germline ends. Per germline, CDR1 SNHLY and CDR2 FYNNEI. The CDR3: CASSGYSAGANVLTF. The CDR3 DNA reads TGTGCCAGCAGTGGGTACAGTGCTGGGGCCAACGTCCTGACTTTC.

The chain has TRBV20-1 and TRBJ1-1; no firm D call. CDR1 is DFQATT, CDR2 SNEGSKA, per germline (reference sequence). The V end was cut by 8 bases, the J end by 1 base, with 8 bases between. The CDR3 is 11 amino acids. CDR3 in amino acids: CSKQENTEAFF. DNA of the CDR3: TGCAGTAAACAAGAGAACACTGAAGCTTTCTTT.

The CDR3 bases are TGTGCCACCAGTGATTCTCGGACAGCTTACACCGGGGAGCTGTTTTTT. Translated: CATSDSRTAYTGELFF. The genes are TRBV24-1 and TRBJ2-2; possibly TRBD1 for D (6 bases). Germline V gene sequence: CDR1 KGHDR, CDR2 SFDVKD. Trimming pared 2 bases from V and 3 bases from J, leaving 12 bases between. The CDR3 extends over 16 amino acids.

This chain links TRBV19 with TRBJ2-1; D perhaps matches TRBD2 (5 bases). CDR3 size: 15 residues. V was trimmed by 1 base and J by 1 base, leaving 8 bases between them. CDR1 and CDR2 from the germline V gene are LNHDA and SQIVND (reference sequence). The CDR3, as DNA: TGTGCCAGTAGTATAGCGGGATCTTCCTACAATGAGCAGTTCTTC. It is translated as CASSIAGSSYNEQFF. Based on the CDR3 plus reference TRBV19 and TRBJ2-1, the full variable domain is DGGITQSPKYLFRKEGQNVTLSCEQNLNHDAMYWYRQDPGQGLRLIYYSQIVNDFQKGDIAEGYSVSREKKESFPLTVTSAQKNPTAFYLCASSIAGSSYNEQFFGPGTRLTVL.

The rearrangement links TRBV2 to TRBJ2-7; TRBD1 matches 10 bases. Germline V lookup: CDR1 SNHLY, CDR2 FYNNEI. The CDR3 covers 15 residues. V shed 6 bases and J 4 bases; nucleotides not matched to a gene: 9. The CDR3 protein is CASRGQGLGTYEQYF. The CDR3 region has the DNA TGTGCCAGCAGGGGACAGGGGTTAGGGACTTACGAGCAGTACTTC.

The chain is built from TRBV5-6 and TRBJ1-1; 7 bases agree with TRBD1. This CDR3 has 14 residues. V shed 7 bases, J shed 1 base, and the junction held 7 bases outside the gene matches. Germline assignment: CDR1 SGHDT and CDR2 YYEEEE. Here the CDR3 reads CASLQGPANTEAFF. The CDR3 nucleotides are TGTGCCAGCTTACAGGGGCCTGCGAACACTGAAGCTTTCTTT.

The table lists this clone with a few counts. The V and J genes are TRBV7-9 and TRBJ2-7, with a weak D call TRBD2 (7 bases). The germline CDR1 and CDR2 sequences are SEHNR and FQNEAQ (reference sequence). This CDR3 is built from 14 residues. The V end was cut by 0 bases, the J end by 2 bases, with 8 bases between. In DNA form, the CDR3 reads TGTGCCAGCAGCTTAGCCGGGGGGCCCTACGAGCAGTACTTC. This sequence encodes CASSLAGGPYEQYF.

The rearrangement joins TRBV5-4 to TRBJ1-1; D might be TRBD1 (5 bases). Germline CDR1 and CDR2: SGHNT and YYREEE (reference sequence). V was clipped by 4 bases and J by 2 bases, with 15 bases between them. The CDR3 is 15 residues long. CDR3 DNA sequence: TGTGCCAGCAGCCCCAACAGGAGACTCAACACTGAAGCTTTCTTT. Its translation is CASSPNRRLNTEAFF. The variable domain in full, with the rest retrieved from reference TRBV5-4 and TRBJ1-1, is ETGVTQSPTHLIKTRGQQVTLRCSSQSGHNTVSWYQQALGQGPQFIFQYYREEENGRGNFPPRFSGLQFPNYSSELNVNALELDDSALYLCASSPNRRLNTEAFFGQGTRLTVV.

This chain uses TRBV21-1 with TRBJ1-1. TRBV21-1 is tagged as a pseudogene. The CDR3 spans 12 residues. The CDR3 loop reads CANYWVDTEAFF. CDR3 DNA: TGTGCCAACTACTGGGTTGACACTGAAGCTTTCTTT.

The chain combines TRBV5-5 with TRBJ2-5; tentative D call: TRBD2 (5 bases). The V and J ends lost 0 bases and 5 bases respectively, with 11 bases between them. The CDR3 spans 14 residues. Germline V CDR1 and CDR2: SGHKS, YYEKEE (reference sequence). The CDR3 DNA reads as TGTGCCAGCAGCTTGGATGGAACGGGGGAGACCCAGTACTTC. Protein: CASSLDGTGETQYF. The whole variable domain, filled in from reference TRBV5-5 and TRBJ2-5, reads DAGVTQSPTHLIKTRGQQVTLRCSPISGHKSVSWYQQVLGQGPQFIFQYYEKEERGRGNFPDRFSARQFPNYSSELNVNALLLGDSALYLCASSLDGTGETQYFGPGTRLLVL.

V usage is TRBV19 and J usage is TRBJ1-5, with no clear D. Germline CDR1 LNHDA, CDR2 SQIVND (reference sequence). This CDR3 has 13 residues. V was trimmed by 5 bases and J by 5 bases, leaving 10 bases between them. CDR3 DNA: TGTGCCAGTAGTCAGGATAGGGATCAGCCCCAGCATTTT. As protein: CASSQDRDQPQHF.

This clone came up a few times. This chain links TRBV28 with TRBJ1-1; weak D call: TRBD1 (5 bases). Germline-derived CDR1 and CDR2 are MDHEN and SYDVKM. Trimming shortened V by 7 bases and J by 6 bases, and 18 bases separated the two germline ends. The CDR3 consists of 14 residues. This CDR3 is CASMVAGKRSEAFF. CDR3 in DNA: TGTGCCAGCATGGTGGCAGGGAAGAGGTCTGAAGCTTTCTTT.

This clone is a singleton in its sample. The V and J genes are TRBV2 and TRBJ1-1; 9 bases are a match to TRBD1. V was clipped by 6 bases and J by 1 base; unmatched bases: 9. Germline V lookup: CDR1 SNHLY, CDR2 FYNNEI. There are 16 residues in the CDR3. CDR3: CASRDDRGKGNTEAFF. The CDR3 DNA follows: TGTGCCAGCAGGGACGACAGGGGGAAGGGGAACACTGAAGCTTTCTTT. The whole variable domain, filled in from reference TRBV2 and TRBJ1-1, reads EPEVTQTPSHQVTQMGQEVILRCVPISNHLYFYWYRQILGQKVEFLVSFYNNEISEKSEIFDDQFSVERPDGSNFTLKIRSTKLEDSAMYFCASRDDRGKGNTEAFFGQGTRLTVV.

This chain links TRBV29-1 with TRBJ2-7, with TRBD2 matching over 12 bases. CDR1 SQVTM and CDR2 ANQGSEA come from the germline V gene. CDR3 size: 14 residues. V lost 6 bases to trimming and J lost 6 bases; unmatched junction nucleotides: 9. CDR3 in DNA: TGCAGCGTGAAACCAGGACTAGCGGGGTTCGAGCAGTACTTC. Translation: CSVKPGLAGFEQYF.

V usage is TRBV27 and J usage is TRBJ2-7, with D possibly being TRBD2 (6 bases). This CDR3 is built from 14 residues. Germline V gives CDR1 MNHEY, CDR2 SMNVEV (reference sequence). V lost 5 bases and J lost 1, with 12 bases in between. This CDR3 reads CASSPRRESYEQYF. The DNA of the CDR3 is TGTGCCAGCAGTCCGCGGAGGGAGTCCTACGAGCAGTACTTC.

The V call is TRBV6-1, the J call TRBJ1-6, with 8 bases that match TRBD1. This CDR3 spans 16 amino acids. Germline-derived CDR1 and CDR2 are MNHNS and SASEGT. J was trimmed by 7 bases and V by 2 bases; bases with no gene match: 7. The chain's CDR3 is CASSEPYRGDNSPLHF. DNA for the CDR3: TGTGCCAGCAGTGAACCTTACAGGGGGGACAATTCACCCCTCCACTTT.

This chain connects TRBV2 to TRBJ1-2; 7 nucleotides match TRBD1. Germline V gene lookup returns CDR1 SNHLY and CDR2 FYNNEI. This CDR3 has 15 residues. V lost 6 bases, J lost 1 base, and 8 bases stayed unmatched. The CDR3 DNA reads as TGTGCCAGCAGAGCCTCGACAGGGCTTAACTATGGCTACACCTTC. This codes for CASRASTGLNYGYTF.

The CDR3 nucleotides read TGTGCCAGCAGCCTAAACCCCAGCTCCTACAATGAGCAGTTCTTC. Translated: CASSLNPSSYNEQFF. The rearrangement joins TRBV6-4 to TRBJ2-1; D ambiguous. The CDR3 is made up of 15 amino acids. CDR1 MRHNA and CDR2 SNTAGT come from the germline V gene. V lost 6 bases and J 0 bases, leaving 12 bases between the germline ends.